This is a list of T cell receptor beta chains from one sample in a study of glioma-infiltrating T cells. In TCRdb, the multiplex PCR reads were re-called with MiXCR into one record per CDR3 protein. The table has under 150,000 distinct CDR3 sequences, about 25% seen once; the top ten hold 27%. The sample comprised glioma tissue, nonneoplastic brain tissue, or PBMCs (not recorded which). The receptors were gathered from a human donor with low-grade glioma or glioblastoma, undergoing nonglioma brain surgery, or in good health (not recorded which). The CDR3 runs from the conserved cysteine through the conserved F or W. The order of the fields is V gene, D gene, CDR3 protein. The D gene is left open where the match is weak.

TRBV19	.	CASSMGAGVETQYF
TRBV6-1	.	CASMRGGHPNQPQHF
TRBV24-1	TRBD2	CATQEAGAQETQYF
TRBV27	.	CASSEPGSPRGELFF
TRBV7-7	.	CASSLGDVDTQYF
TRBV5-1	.	CASSLGSEYSNQPQHF
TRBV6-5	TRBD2	CASSFLGSGGRDTQYF
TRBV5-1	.	CASSLGLPLSGNTIYF
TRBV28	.	CASSLPWTVGPQHF
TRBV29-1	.	CGSTYNEQFF
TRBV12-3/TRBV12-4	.	CASSFLSGADEKLFF
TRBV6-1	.	CASSQGNAGIDTQYF
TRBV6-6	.	CASSYSGENEKLFF
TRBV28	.	CASSFWGPSNTEAFF
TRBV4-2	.	CASSQSLGYNTEAFF
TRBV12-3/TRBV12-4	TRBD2	CASSLGLAGERPFF
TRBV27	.	CASSLAGKETQYF